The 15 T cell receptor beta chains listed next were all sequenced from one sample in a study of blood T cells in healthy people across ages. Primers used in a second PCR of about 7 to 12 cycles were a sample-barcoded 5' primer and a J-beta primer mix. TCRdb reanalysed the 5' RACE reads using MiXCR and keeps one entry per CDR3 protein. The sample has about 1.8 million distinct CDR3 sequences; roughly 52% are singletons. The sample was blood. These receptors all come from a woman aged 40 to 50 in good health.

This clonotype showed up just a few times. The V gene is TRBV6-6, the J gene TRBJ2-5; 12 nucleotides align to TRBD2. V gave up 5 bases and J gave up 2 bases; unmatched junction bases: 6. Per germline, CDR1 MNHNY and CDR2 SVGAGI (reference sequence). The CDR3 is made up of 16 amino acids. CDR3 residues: CASSPRTSGAQETQYF. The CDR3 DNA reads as TGTGCCAGCAGTCCCCGGACTAGCGGGGCACAAGAGACCCAGTACTTC.

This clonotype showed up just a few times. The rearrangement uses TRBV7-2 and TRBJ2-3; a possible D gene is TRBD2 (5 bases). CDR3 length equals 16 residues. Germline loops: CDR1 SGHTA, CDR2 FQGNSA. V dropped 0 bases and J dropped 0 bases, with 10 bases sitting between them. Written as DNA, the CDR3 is TGTGCCAGCAGCTTAGCGGCCGGACTGAGCACAGATACGCAGTATTTT. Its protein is CASSLAAGLSTDTQYF. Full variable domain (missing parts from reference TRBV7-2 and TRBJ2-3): GAGVSQSPSNKVTEKGKDVELRCDPISGHTALYWYRQSLGQGLEFLIYFQGNSAPDKSGLPSDRFSAERTGGSVSTLTIQRTQQEDSAVYLCASSLAAGLSTDTQYFGPGTRLTVL.

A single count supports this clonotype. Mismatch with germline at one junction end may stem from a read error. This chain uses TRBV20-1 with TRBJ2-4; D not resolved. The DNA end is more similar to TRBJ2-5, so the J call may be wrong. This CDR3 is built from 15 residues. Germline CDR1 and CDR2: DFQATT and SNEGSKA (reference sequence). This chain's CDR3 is CSARAPTSSQETQYF. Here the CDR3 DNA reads TGCAGCGCTAGAGCCCCAACGAGCAGCCAAGAGACCCAGTACTTC.

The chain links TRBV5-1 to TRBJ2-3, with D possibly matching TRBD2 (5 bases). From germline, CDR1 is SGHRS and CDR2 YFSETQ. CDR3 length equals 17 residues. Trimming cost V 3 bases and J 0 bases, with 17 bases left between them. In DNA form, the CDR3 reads TGCGCCAGCAGCTCCCTGAGGGAAAGGCGGAGCACAGATACGCAGTATTTT. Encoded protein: CASSSLRERRSTDTQYF.

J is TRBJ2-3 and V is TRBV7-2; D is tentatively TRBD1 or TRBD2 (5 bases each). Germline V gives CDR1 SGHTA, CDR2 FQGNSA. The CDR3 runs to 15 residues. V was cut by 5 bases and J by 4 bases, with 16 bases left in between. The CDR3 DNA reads TGTGCCAGCAGCGGATGGGACCCCTACCCAGATACGCAGTATTTT. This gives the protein CASSGWDPYPDTQYF. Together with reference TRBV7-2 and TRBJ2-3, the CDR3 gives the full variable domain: GAGVSQSPSNKVTEKGKDVELRCDPISGHTALYWYRQSLGQGLEFLIYFQGNSAPDKSGLPSDRFSAERTGGSVSTLTIQRTQQEDSAVYLCASSGWDPYPDTQYFGPGTRLTVL.

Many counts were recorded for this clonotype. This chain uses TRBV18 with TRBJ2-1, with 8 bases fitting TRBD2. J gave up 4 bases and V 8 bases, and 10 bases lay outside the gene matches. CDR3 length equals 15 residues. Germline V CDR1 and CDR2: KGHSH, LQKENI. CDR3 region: CASSPGGASYNEQFF. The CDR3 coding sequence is TGTGCCAGCAGCCCCGGGGGGGCCTCTTACAATGAGCAGTTCTTC.

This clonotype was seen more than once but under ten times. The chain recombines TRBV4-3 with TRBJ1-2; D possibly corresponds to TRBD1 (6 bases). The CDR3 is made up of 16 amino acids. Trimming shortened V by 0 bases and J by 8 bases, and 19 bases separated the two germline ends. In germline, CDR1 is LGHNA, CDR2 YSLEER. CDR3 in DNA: TGCGCCAGCAGCCAAGATCTGGTCGAGACAGGTTTGGGCTACACCTTC. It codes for CASSQDLVETGLGYTF.

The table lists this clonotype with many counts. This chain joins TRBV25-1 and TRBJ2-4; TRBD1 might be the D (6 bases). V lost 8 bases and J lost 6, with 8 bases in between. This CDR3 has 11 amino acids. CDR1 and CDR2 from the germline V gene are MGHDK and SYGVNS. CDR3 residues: CASGRGNIQYF. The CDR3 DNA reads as TGTGCCAGCGGCAGGGGAAACATTCAGTACTTC.

The CDR3, as DNA: TGTGCCAGTAAATCGCGGGAGCAAGAGACCCAGTACTTC. It encodes CASKSREQETQYF. The chain recombines TRBV19 with TRBJ2-5, with 7 bases that match TRBD2. The CDR3 runs to 13 residues. Germline loops: CDR1 LNHDA, CDR2 SQIVND (reference sequence). The J segment lost 2 bases and the V segment lost 7 bases, leaving 4 bases of the junction unmatched.

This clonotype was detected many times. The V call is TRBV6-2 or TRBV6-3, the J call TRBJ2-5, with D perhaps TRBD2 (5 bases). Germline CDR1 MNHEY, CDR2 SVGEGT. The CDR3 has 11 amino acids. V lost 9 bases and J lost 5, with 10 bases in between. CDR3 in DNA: TGTGCCAGTCGGACGGGGGAGACCCAGTACTTC. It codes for CASRTGETQYF.

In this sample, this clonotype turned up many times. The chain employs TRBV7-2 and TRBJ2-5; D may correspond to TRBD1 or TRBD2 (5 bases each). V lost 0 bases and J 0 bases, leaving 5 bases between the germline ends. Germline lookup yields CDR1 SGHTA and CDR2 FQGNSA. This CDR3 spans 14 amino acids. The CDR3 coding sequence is TGTGCCAGCAGCTTAGCGGGGGACCAAGAGACCCAGTACTTC. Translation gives CASSLAGDQETQYF.

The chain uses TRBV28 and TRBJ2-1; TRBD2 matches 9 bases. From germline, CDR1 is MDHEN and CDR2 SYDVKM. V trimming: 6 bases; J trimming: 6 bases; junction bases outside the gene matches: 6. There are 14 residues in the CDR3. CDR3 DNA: TGTGCCAGCAGCGGCGGGGGGGCACTCAATGAGCAGTTCTTC. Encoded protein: CASSGGGALNEQFF.

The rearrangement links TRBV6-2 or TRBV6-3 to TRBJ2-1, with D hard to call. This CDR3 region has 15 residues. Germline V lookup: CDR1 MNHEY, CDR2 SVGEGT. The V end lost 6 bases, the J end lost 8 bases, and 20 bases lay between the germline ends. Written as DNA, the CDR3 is TGTGCCAGCAGGGAAACAGTCTCGTCCGGCGATGAGCAGTTCTTC. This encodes CASRETVSSGDEQFF.

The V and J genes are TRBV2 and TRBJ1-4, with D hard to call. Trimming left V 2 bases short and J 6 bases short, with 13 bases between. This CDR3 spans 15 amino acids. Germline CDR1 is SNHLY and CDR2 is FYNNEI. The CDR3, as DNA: TGTGCCAGCAGTGAACTTGGTGGCGTGGATGAAAAACTGTTTTTT. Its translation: CASSELGGVDEKLFF.

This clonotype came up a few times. CDR3 sequence (DNA): TGCAGTGCCCCATGGAGGGGGGAGACCCAGTACTTC. Its protein is CSAPWRGETQYF. The chain is built from TRBV20-1 and TRBJ2-5, with D perhaps given as TRBD1 or TRBD2 (6 bases each). V was trimmed by 6 bases and J by 5 bases, leaving 13 bases between them. The CDR3 runs 12 residues. The germline V gene encodes CDR1 DFQATT and CDR2 SNEGSKA (reference sequence).